The 3 T cell receptor beta chains below come from one sample, sequenced in a study of T cell changes during pregnancy in multiple sclerosis. The data were produced by immunoSEQ multiplex PCR, yet TCRdb's version contains in-frame clones alone and is incomplete. The sample has roughly 26,000 clones; approximately 92% are singletons. The sequences come from CD8+ T cells from peripheral blood mononuclear cells, collected in the second trimester of pregnancy. The receptors here all came from a female donor with multiple sclerosis, enrolled in a pregnancy study.

The rearrangement joins TRBV28 to TRBJ1-5; no reliable D call. This CDR3 comprises 16 residues. Trimming shortened V by 5 bases and J by 6 bases, and 20 bases separated the two germline ends. Germline CDR1 is MDHEN and CDR2 is SYDVKM. CDR3 sequence (DNA): TGTGCCAGCAGTCCACCCGGTGGAGCCTCGAGTCAGCCCCAGCATTTT. Its protein is CASSPPGGASSQPQHF.

The sample holds many counts of this clone. The J gene is TRBJ2-3, the V gene TRBV6-1, with 8 bases identical to TRBD2. CDR1 is MNHNS and CDR2 is SASEGT in the germline V gene. The CDR3 sequence is 15 residues long. V was pared by 3 bases and J by 0 bases, with 2 bases of the junction left unmatched. The CDR3, as DNA: TGTGCCAGCAGTGAGGCTAGCGGGAGCACAGATACGCAGTATTTT. This encodes CASSEASGSTDTQYF.

This chain joins TRBV27 and TRBJ1-2, with 10 bases identical to TRBD1. The CDR3 contains 14 residues. Losses at the gene ends were 2 bases for V and 8 bases for J; bases not matched to a gene: 5. Germline loops: CDR1 MNHEY, CDR2 SMNVEV (reference sequence). The CDR3 is CASSLGTGASGYTF. Written as DNA, the CDR3 is TGTGCCAGCAGTTTAGGGACAGGGGCGTCCGGCTACACCTTC.